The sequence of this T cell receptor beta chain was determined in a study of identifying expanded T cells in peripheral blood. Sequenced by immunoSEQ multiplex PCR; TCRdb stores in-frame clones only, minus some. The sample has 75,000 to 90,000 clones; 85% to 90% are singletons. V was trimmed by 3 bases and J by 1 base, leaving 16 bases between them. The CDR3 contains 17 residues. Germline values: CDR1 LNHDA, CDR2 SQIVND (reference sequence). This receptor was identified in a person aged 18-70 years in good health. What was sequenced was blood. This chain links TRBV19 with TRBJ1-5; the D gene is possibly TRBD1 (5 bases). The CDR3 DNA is TGTGCCAGTAGTATCCCCAGTTGGGGGGGAAGCAATCAGCCCCAGCATTTT. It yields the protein CASSIPSWGGSNQPQHF.